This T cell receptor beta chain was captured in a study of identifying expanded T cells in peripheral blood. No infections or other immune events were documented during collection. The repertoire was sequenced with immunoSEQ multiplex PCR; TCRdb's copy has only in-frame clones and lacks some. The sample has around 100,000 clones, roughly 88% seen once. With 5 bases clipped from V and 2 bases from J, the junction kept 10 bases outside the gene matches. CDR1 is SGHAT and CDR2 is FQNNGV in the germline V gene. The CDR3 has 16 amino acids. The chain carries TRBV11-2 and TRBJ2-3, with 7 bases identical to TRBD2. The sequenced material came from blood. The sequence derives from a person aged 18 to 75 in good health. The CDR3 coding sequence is TGTGCCAGCAGCCAGTTCGGGGGAGGGGACACAGATACGCAGTATTTT. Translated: CASSQFGGGDTDTQYF.